The 5 T cell receptor beta chains below were found in one sample sequenced in a study of early T cells in non-severe SARS-CoV-2 infection. TCRdb redid the calling of the 5' RACE reads with MiXCR, one entry per CDR3 protein. The sample has about 33,000 distinct CDR3 sequences, approximately 5% seen once. Sequencing was carried out using whole blood. The receptors come from an adult who was a healthcare worker with PCR-confirmed SARS-CoV-2 infection or an uninfected control (not recorded which).

The V gene is TRBV6-2 or TRBV6-3, the J gene TRBJ2-1; D perhaps matches TRBD1 (6 bases). Per the germline V gene, CDR1 is MNHEY and CDR2 is SVGEGT. Trimming cost V 4 bases and J 1 base, with 11 bases left between them. This CDR3 comprises 15 residues. The DNA for the CDR3 is TGTGCCAGCAGTTCTCCCAGGGGTTCCTACAATGAGCAGTTCTTC. Translation: CASSSPRGSYNEQFF.

In this sample, this clonotype turned up many times. The CDR3 protein is CASSPPGTGVNEQFF. The DNA for the CDR3 is TGTGCCAGCAGTCCTCCCGGGACAGGGGTCAATGAGCAGTTCTTC. The gene calls are TRBV27 and TRBJ2-1, with TRBD1 matching 10 bases. The V and J ends lost 5 bases and 6 bases, in that order; junction bases with no gene match: 7. This CDR3 has 15 amino acids. Germline V gene lookup returns CDR1 MNHEY and CDR2 SMNVEV (reference sequence).

The V gene is TRBV6-1, the J gene TRBJ1-2, with 11 bases lining up with TRBD1. There are 16 residues in the CDR3. V was pared by 6 bases and J by 2 bases, with 8 bases of the junction left unmatched. Germline lookup yields CDR1 MNHNS and CDR2 SASEGT. This CDR3 is CASSLLGQGANYGYTF. The CDR3 DNA sequence: TGTGCCAGCAGCCTACTTGGACAGGGGGCCAACTATGGCTACACCTTC.

This clonotype has ten or more counts. This chain joins TRBV12-3 or TRBV12-4 and TRBJ1-2; D uncertain. V shed 3 bases and J shed 7 bases, with 9 bases lying between them. The CDR3 extends over 12 amino acids. For the CDR3, the DNA is TGTGCCAGCAGTTTGATAGGGTTTGGCTACACCTTC. Encoded protein: CASSLIGFGYTF.

The V call is TRBV20-1, the J call TRBJ2-3; a possible D gene is TRBD1 (6 bases). V lost 2 bases, J lost 2 bases, and 11 bases lay in between. This CDR3 has 14 residues. The germline CDR1 and CDR2 sequences are DFQATT and SNEGSKA (reference sequence). CDR3 sequence reads: CSARPWDNTDTQYF. The CDR3 region has the DNA TGCAGTGCTAGACCCTGGGACAACACAGATACGCAGTATTTT.